This T cell receptor (beta chain) was found in a study of CD8+CD57+ T cells in acquired aplastic anemia. Findings and limits, study-wide: Between the patient and control groups, CD8+ Simpson's diversity did not differ significantly. Twenty-nine sequences, all CD8+ CDR3, were shared between patients and controls.

The TCR beta profiling, which covered VDJ combination and CDR3 sequence, was carried out using genomic DNA as the template. TCRdb re-called the reads through MiXCR, storing one row per CDR3 protein. This table holds about 180,000 distinct CDR3 sequences, 55% to 65% found once. All sequencing subjects had displayed CD8+CD57+ cell expansion on flow cytometry. Each patient had severe acquired aplastic anemia. CDR1 and CDR2 from the germline V gene are SEHNR and FQNEAQ (reference sequence). Trimming at V came to 4 bases and at J to 2 bases, leaving 12 bases not matched to a gene. This CDR3 has 17 amino acids. Only a few counts were recorded for this clonotype. Its antigen is unknown.

The source is a human donor with aplastic anemia. The rearrangement uses TRBV7-9 and TRBJ2-7; 9 bases fit TRBD1. The sequencing input was sorted CD4+, CD8+, or CD8+CD57+ T cells (not recorded which) from PBMCs. The CDR3 coding sequence is TGTGCCAGCAGCTCGACATACGACGGACAGGGGCCCTACGAGCAGTACTTC. This encodes CASSSTYDGQGPYEQYF.